This T cell receptor (beta chain) comes out of a study of blood T cells in healthy people across ages. This CDR3 spans 15 amino acids. The ends were cut back, 3 bases at V and 5 bases at J, with 14 bases in the middle. A sample-barcoded 5' primer and a J-beta primer mix were used in a second PCR of roughly 7 to 11 cycles. TCRdb redid the calling of the 5' RACE reads with MiXCR, one entry per CDR3 protein. The repertoire holds fewer than 1,200,000 distinct CDR3 sequences, with approximately 25% as singletons. These records were also assigned to another study, of T cells of mothers and their children.

The sequencing input was blood. The chain carries TRBV12-3 or TRBV12-4 and TRBJ1-5; D is undetermined. The clonotype comes from a girl between 2 and 10 years old in good health. CDR3 DNA: TGTGCCAGCAGTTTTTGGGCGCAGTACGATCAGCCCCAGCATTTT. It codes for CASSFWAQYDQPQHF.